This T cell receptor beta chain was captured in a study of early T cells in non-severe SARS-CoV-2 infection. Study details: Investigators sequenced bulk RNA drawn from unsorted whole blood, and chains remained unpaired.

Researchers attached unique molecular identifiers to individual cDNA molecules. TCRdb reprocessed the 5' RACE reads with MiXCR, giving one entry per CDR3 protein. The sample records approximately 100,000 distinct CDR3 sequences, 11% being singletons. Study outcomes and limitations: VDJdb-based matching was biased toward anti-spike CD8 responses and missed private and CD4 specificities.

Ten or more counts support this clonotype. Its antigen is unidentified. The CDR3 consists of 14 residues. Germline CDR1 MDHEN, CDR2 SYDVKM. J was trimmed by 3 bases and V by 3 bases; bases with no gene match: 2. The chain combines TRBV28 with TRBJ2-4; 7 nucleotides match TRBD2. This clonotype originated in an adult who was a healthcare worker with PCR-confirmed SARS-CoV-2 infection or an uninfected control (not recorded which). The specimen was whole blood. The CDR3 DNA reads TGTGCCAGCAGTTTCGGGGGGATCAAAAACATTCAGTACTTC. It encodes CASSFGGIKNIQYF. Full variable domain (missing parts from reference TRBV28 and TRBJ2-4): DVKVTQSSRYLVKRTGEKVFLECVQDMDHENMFWYRQDPGLGLRLIYFSYDVKMKEKGDIPEGYSVSREKKERFSLILESASTNQTSMYLCASSFGGIKNIQYFGAGTRLSVL.